Below, 11 T cell receptor beta chains from the same sample are listed, as sequenced in a study of T-cell reconstitution after alpha-beta-depleted transplantation in children. Library preparation (for TCRbeta) was performed with unique molecular identifiers. TCRdb reprocessed the PCR reads with MiXCR, giving one entry per CDR3 protein. The sample includes 40,000 to 55,000 distinct CDR3 sequences, approximately 9.2% of them seen just once. The source material was PBMCs, mostly from graft donor cells, sampled 60 days after TCRalphabeta/CD19-depleted stem cell transplant. Receptors originate from a male patient between 2 and 10 years old who had a stem cell transplant for chronic granulomatous disease, so the T cells may come from the graft donor.

This clonotype appeared many times. V gene TRBV12-3 or TRBV12-4 combines with J gene TRBJ1-6; D is possibly TRBD1 (5 bases). V lost 3 bases and J lost 5, with 11 bases in between. The length of the CDR3 is 15 residues. CDR3: CASSFQGRHNSPLHF. In DNA, the CDR3 is TGTGCCAGCAGTTTCCAGGGTCGGCATAATTCACCCCTCCACTTT.

This clonotype has a count of ten or more. This chain links TRBV15 with TRBJ2-7, with 7 bases aligning to TRBD2. The CDR3 is 15 amino acids. V shed 0 bases and J 2 bases; nucleotides not matched to a gene: 4. Germline V gene sequence: CDR1 LNHNV, CDR2 YYDKDF (reference sequence). The CDR3 sequence is CATSRDKAGAYEQYF. CDR3 DNA: TGTGCCACCAGCAGAGATAAGGCGGGAGCCTACGAGCAGTACTTC.

V and J are TRBV6-1 and TRBJ2-7; 8 nucleotides align to TRBD1. Germline CDR1 and CDR2: MNHNS and SASEGT. After removal of 5 bases from V and 3 bases from J, the junction contained 9 bases not matched to a gene. This CDR3 has 15 amino acids. CDR3 in DNA: TGTGCCAGCAGTCCCAACCTGGGACAGGACTACGAGCAGTACTTC. It translates to CASSPNLGQDYEQYF.

At least ten counts were recorded for this clonotype. This chain uses TRBV20-1 with TRBJ2-2; D is uncertain. V lost 6 bases, J lost 0 bases, and 8 bases lay in between. The germline V gene encodes CDR1 DFQATT and CDR2 SNEGSKA (reference sequence). This CDR3 contains 13 residues. The chain's CDR3 is CSAPTSNTGELFF. In nucleotides, the CDR3 is TGCAGTGCCCCAACTTCGAACACCGGGGAGCTGTTTTTT.

This clonotype was counted ten times or more. The CDR3 reads CASSFGLHYEQYF. In DNA, the CDR3 is TGTGCCAGCAGTTTTGGACTCCACTACGAGCAGTACTTC. This chain joins TRBV27 and TRBJ2-7, with D possibly matching TRBD2 (5 bases). This CDR3 spans 13 amino acids. The germline gives CDR1 MNHEY, CDR2 SMNVEV (reference sequence). The germline V and J ends were trimmed by 3 bases and 3 bases, with 9 bases remaining between them.

This clonotype was seen repeatedly, ten times or more. The chain joins TRBV5-4 to TRBJ2-7, with TRBD2 as a possible D gene (6 bases). There are 16 residues in the CDR3. Germline CDR1 SGHNT, CDR2 YYREEE (reference sequence). Trimming left V 4 bases short and J 1 base short, with 18 bases between. CDR3 sequence (DNA): TGTGCCAGCAGCCCCCTCCTTAGCGGTGCGTCCTACGAGCAGTACTTC. This gives the protein CASSPLLSGASYEQYF.

This clonotype was recorded a few times. The CDR3 nucleotides are TGTGCCATCAGTGAAGGGATCGAAGCTTTCTTT. It specifies CAISEGIEAFF. V gene TRBV10-3 combines with J gene TRBJ1-1; D ambiguous. Germline CDR1 and CDR2: ENHRY and SYGVKD. V gave up 3 bases and J gave up 8 bases, with 7 bases separating them. The CDR3 consists of 11 residues.

A note on this clonotype: This could be a read error, since a much larger clone is one nucleotide away. The chain is built from TRBV7-6 and TRBJ2-7, with 12 bases matching TRBD2. V shed 5 bases, J shed 7 bases, and the junction held 18 bases outside the gene matches. This CDR3 is built from 18 residues. Germline CDR1 reads SGHVS; CDR2 reads FNYEAQ. The CDR3 nucleotides are TGTGCCAGCAGCCCCGGACAGATCGGACTAGCGGGACTTGCAGAGCAGTACTTC. As protein: CASSPGQIGLAGLAEQYF.

The table lists this clonotype with many counts. This chain connects TRBV29-1 to TRBJ2-7; tentative D call: TRBD2 (5 bases). Germline V lookup: CDR1 SQVTM, CDR2 ANQGSEA. Trimming removed 4 bases at V and 5 bases at J, with 9 bases between. This CDR3 comprises 11 residues. CDR3 in amino acids: CSVASTHEQYF. Written as DNA, the CDR3 is TGCAGCGTTGCTAGCACCCACGAGCAGTACTTC.

V gene TRBV27 combines with J gene TRBJ2-3; TRBD2 is a possible D gene (5 bases). Germline loops: CDR1 MNHEY, CDR2 SMNVEV (reference sequence). Trimming cost V 10 bases and J 2 bases, with 16 bases left between them. The CDR3 runs to 14 residues. In DNA form, the CDR3 reads TGTGCCACCGCGGGTTCATTATACACAGATACGCAGTATTTT. Translating it yields CATAGSLYTDTQYF.

V and J are TRBV12-3 or TRBV12-4 and TRBJ1-5; D gene unclear. The CDR3 is 14 residues long. Trimming took off 0 bases at V and 8 bases at J, with 11 bases between the two ends. CDR3 sequence reads: CASSLARAGKPQHF. CDR3 DNA sequence: TGTGCCAGCAGTTTAGCGCGGGCCGGGAAGCCCCAGCATTTT.